Detailed here is one T cell receptor (beta chain). Germline lookup yields CDR1 LGHNA and CDR2 YSLEER. J lost 0 bases, V lost 1 base, and 4 bases had no gene match. This CDR3 has 17 amino acids. This entry is derived from a study of shared T cell receptors in the human thymus. Assay used: immunoSEQ multiplex PCR; TCRdb lists only in-frame clones, some missing. The repertoire has some 700,000 clones, 80% to 90% of them found once; the top ten carry around 0.01%. This sample also belongs to another study, concerning human thymus T cells. Per that paper: Serving as donors were healthy Finnish infants, each of whom was having open corrective surgery for congenital heart defects. Resections were taken during corrective heart surgery, and the thymus tissue came from these. Repertoires sampled from thymus and blood appeared biased in V and J gene usage. Unrelated individuals were reported by related research to share highly overlapping thymic repertoires.

This chain uses TRBV4-3 with TRBJ2-2, with TRBD2 matching over 8 bases. Material for sequencing was thymocytes. This clonotype originated in a girl younger than two with a congenital heart defect. The DNA of the CDR3 is TGCGCCAGCAGCCAAGCGCAGGGACTAGCGAACACCGGGGAGCTGTTTTTT. It codes for CASSQAQGLANTGELFF.